This TCR beta chain is drawn from a study of CXCR3-negative and CXCR3-positive naive CD8 T cells. From germline, CDR1 is MDHEN and CDR2 SYDVKM. The length of the CDR3 is 18 residues. The authors made the TRB cDNA libraries by 5' RACE using UMI labels. TCRdb reprocessed the 5' RACE reads; each CDR3 protein has one entry and no DNA is given. This sample's table has more than 65,000 distinct CDR3 sequences. The sample comprised naive CXCR3- CD8+ T cells from blood. Subset defined: CD45RO-CCR7+CD27+CD95- naive CD8+ T cells lacking CXCR3 (TNR3-). The V and J genes are TRBV28 and TRBJ2-7; the TRBD1 assignment by TCRdb is unverifiable without DNA. The TCR sequence derives from a human donor in good health. Some clones in this sample may be carry-over from other donors' samples. The CDR3: CASSLDRGGSPGSYEQYF.